Shown below are 13 T cell receptor beta chains from a single sample sequenced in a study of a mutant IDH1 vaccine in newly diagnosed glioma (dated by TCRdb to about 2021). Library construction relied on the immunoSEQ multiplex PCR assay. As stored in TCRdb, this immuneACCESS dataset retains in-frame rearrangements with V and J assigned. A fraction of the clones does not appear; measured against another copy, unresolved V genes explain less than half of the discrepancy, and the remainder lacks a known reason. Across this sample there are about 33,000 clones, with 70% to 90% seen only once. Approximately 2.3% of the sample goes to the ten largest clones. These receptors have no identified antigens. Explained via the paper, the time point label denotes: week 23, last vaccination. Every vaccine dose consisted of 300 ug of a 20-mer mutant IDH1 peptide in Montanide, administered subcutaneously together with topical imiquimod.

The source material was PBMCs, sampled from a glioma patient whose treatment included an IDH1 peptide vaccine. These TCRs come from a middle-aged man with glioma.

V is TRBV6-1 and J is TRBJ2-6, with 7 nucleotides matching TRBD1. V dropped 2 bases and J dropped 4; count of bases not matched to a gene: 2. CDR1 MNHNS and CDR2 SASEGT come from the germline V gene. The CDR3 sequence is 15 residues long. The CDR3 reads CASSEKGAGANVLTF. The DNA for the CDR3 is TGTGCCAGCAGTGAAAAGGGGGCGGGGGCCAACGTCCTGACTTTC.

This clone was detected only once. This rearrangement joins TRBV7-9 to TRBJ2-7; TRBD2 matches at 10 bases. The germline V gene encodes CDR1 SEHNR and CDR2 FQNEAQ (reference sequence). This CDR3 has 15 amino acids. Trimming took 4 bases from V and 0 from J; bases not matched to a gene: 3. The CDR3 is CASSYTSGTSYEQYF. CDR3 sequence (DNA): TGTGCCAGCAGCTATACTAGCGGGACCTCCTACGAGCAGTACTTC.

In its sample, this clone was seen a few times. This chain joins TRBV9 and TRBJ1-1, with D perhaps matching TRBD1 (5 bases). The CDR3 sequence is 15 residues long. V was pared by 7 bases and J by 4 bases, with 20 bases between. Germline V gene lookup returns CDR1 SGDLS and CDR2 YYNGEE. This CDR3 reads CASRPTQGLSTEAFF. The DNA of the CDR3 is TGTGCCAGCCGCCCTACCCAGGGCCTAAGCACTGAAGCTTTCTTT.

This rearrangement joins TRBV6-5 to TRBJ2-1; no reliable D call. This CDR3 is built from 15 residues. Germline V CDR1 and CDR2: MNHEY, SVGAGI. The V end lost 6 bases, the J end lost 0 bases, and 12 bases lay between the germline ends. The CDR3 DNA follows: TGTGCCAGCAGGTCTACAGTGAGCTCCTACAATGAGCAGTTCTTC. It specifies CASRSTVSSYNEQFF.

The genes are TRBV21-1 and TRBJ1-1; the table's D gene call, TRBD1, was not cross checked with the DNA. TRBV21-1 is an annotated pseudogene. CDR3 length equals 18 residues. CDR3 protein: CASSKVTDRGKMNTEAFF. CDR3 sequence (DNA): TGTGCCAGCAGCAAGGTTACGGACAGGGGGAAGATGAACACTGAAGCTTTCTTT.

The gene calls are TRBV25-1 and TRBJ2-1; no clear D gene. The V gene lost 3 bases and the J gene lost 2 bases, with 11 bases spanning the gap. Per the germline V gene, CDR1 is MGHDK and CDR2 is SYGVNS. The CDR3 totals 15 residues. The CDR3 DNA sequence: TGTGCCAGCAGTGATAGGCTACCCGCCTACAATGAGCAGTTCTTC. Its protein product is CASSDRLPAYNEQFF.

This clone was counted only a few times. The CDR3 is CASSYGDRNTGELFF. In DNA, the CDR3 is TGTGCCAGCAGTTACGGTGACAGGAATACCGGGGAGCTGTTTTTT. The chain couples TRBV6-5 to TRBJ2-2, with D possibly matching TRBD1 (6 bases). Germline V gene sequence: CDR1 MNHEY, CDR2 SVGAGI. CDR3 size: 15 residues. Trimming left V 2 bases short and J 5 bases short, with 12 bases between.

Only one count was recorded for this clone. J is TRBJ1-5 and V is TRBV9; D gene uncertain. Germline CDR1 is SGDLS and CDR2 is YYNGEE. Trimming shortened V by 3 bases and J by 0 bases, and 7 bases separated the two germline ends. The CDR3 has 14 amino acids. The DNA for the CDR3 is TGTGCCAGCAGCGCCCGACATAGCAATCAGCCCCAGCATTTT. Amino acid sequence: CASSARHSNQPQHF. Full variable domain (missing parts from reference TRBV9 and TRBJ1-5): DSGVTQTPKHLITATGQRVTLRCSPRSGDLSVYWYQQSLDQGLQFLIQYYNGEERAKGNILERFSAQQFPDLHSELNLSSLELGDSALYFCASSARHSNQPQHFGDGTRLSIL.

This clone is a singleton in its sample. The chain links TRBV6-8 to TRBJ2-2; D is undetermined. The V end lost 9 bases, the J end lost 3 bases, and 11 bases lay between the germline ends. The CDR3 is 13 amino acids. Germline loops: CDR1 MNHGY, CDR2 SAAAGT. CDR3 bases: TGTGCCAGTCGCCCGCGTGACACCGGGGAGCTGTTTTTT. Protein product: CASRPRDTGELFF.

V usage is TRBV29-1 and J usage is TRBJ2-7, with D tentatively TRBD2 (5 bases). Germline V CDR1 and CDR2: SQVTM, ANQGSEA. The V and J ends lost 5 bases and 0 bases respectively, with 11 bases between them. This CDR3 is built from 13 residues. CDR3: CSVQASSSYEQYF. The CDR3 DNA reads TGCAGCGTTCAGGCTAGCTCCTCCTACGAGCAGTACTTC.

The rearrangement links TRBV4-2 to TRBJ1-6; D unresolved. The CDR3 spans 13 residues. V gave up 4 bases and J gave up 7 bases, with 8 bases separating them. The V gene's germline CDR1 is LGHNA and CDR2 YNFKEQ. The CDR3 DNA reads as TGTGCCAGCAGCCGAGAACTGAATTCACCCCTCCACTTT. It specifies CASSRELNSPLHF.

V usage is TRBV27 and J usage is TRBJ2-7; D perhaps matches TRBD1 (5 bases). The CDR3 is 15 residues long. Trimming cost V 6 bases and J 2 bases, with 17 bases left between them. Per the germline V gene, CDR1 is MNHEY and CDR2 is SMNVEV (reference sequence). CDR3 nucleotide sequence: TGTGCCAGCAGCCCGAAGGCAGGGTCTACCTACGAGCAGTACGTC. The encoded protein is CASSPKAGSTYEQYV.

This rearrangement joins TRBV18 to TRBJ1-1; 8 bases match TRBD1. Germline CDR1 reads KGHSH; CDR2 reads LQKENI. V lost 6 bases, J lost 8 bases, and 5 bases stayed unmatched. This CDR3 is built from 12 residues. The CDR3 DNA reads TGTGCCAGCTCGGCAGGGGGCGTGGAAGCTTTCTTT. This sequence encodes CASSAGGVEAFF.